The entry that follows covers one T cell receptor beta chain sequence. Its specificity is unknown. CDR3 length: 16 amino acids. Germline CDR1 LNHDA, CDR2 SQIVND (reference sequence). V was pared by 5 bases and J by 1 base, with 7 bases of the junction left unmatched. The data stem from a study of cytotoxic CD8 clonotypes in ibrutinib-treated CLL. Sequenced by immunoSEQ multiplex PCR; TCRdb stores in-frame clones only, minus some. The sample has about 120,000 clones; 58% are singletons. Regarding the study as a whole: Clonality measured at baseline exceeded age-matched healthy donors, tracking circulating CD8+ T-cell counts.

The TCR comes from a human donor with chronic lymphocytic leukemia. Sequences were derived from PBMCs, sampled after 24 months of ibrutinib treatment. The V gene is TRBV19, the J gene TRBJ2-3, with 9 positions matching TRBD1. The DNA of the CDR3 is TGTGCCAGTAGTTTCACAGGGGGCTTTGGCACAGATACGCAGTATTTT. It is translated as CASSFTGGFGTDTQYF.